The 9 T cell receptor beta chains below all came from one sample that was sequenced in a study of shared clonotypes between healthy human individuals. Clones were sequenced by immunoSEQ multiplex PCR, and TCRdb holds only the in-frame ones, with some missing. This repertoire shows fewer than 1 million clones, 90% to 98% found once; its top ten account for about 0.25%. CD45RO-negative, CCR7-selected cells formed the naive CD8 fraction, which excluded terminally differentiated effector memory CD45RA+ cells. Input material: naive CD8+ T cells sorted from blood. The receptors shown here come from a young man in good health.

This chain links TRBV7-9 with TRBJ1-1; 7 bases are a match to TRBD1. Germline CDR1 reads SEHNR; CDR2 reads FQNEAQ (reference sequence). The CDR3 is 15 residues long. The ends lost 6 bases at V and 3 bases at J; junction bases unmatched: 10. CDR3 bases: TGTGCCAGCAGTCCTCCGACAGGGATAGACACTGAAGCTTTCTTT. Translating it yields CASSPPTGIDTEAFF.

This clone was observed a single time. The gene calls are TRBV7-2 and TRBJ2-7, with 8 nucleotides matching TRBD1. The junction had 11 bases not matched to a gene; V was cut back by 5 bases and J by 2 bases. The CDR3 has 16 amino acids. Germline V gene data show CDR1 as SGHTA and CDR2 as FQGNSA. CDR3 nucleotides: TGTGCCAGCAGCCCGATACCATGGACAGGGACCTACGAGCAGTACTTC. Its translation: CASSPIPWTGTYEQYF.

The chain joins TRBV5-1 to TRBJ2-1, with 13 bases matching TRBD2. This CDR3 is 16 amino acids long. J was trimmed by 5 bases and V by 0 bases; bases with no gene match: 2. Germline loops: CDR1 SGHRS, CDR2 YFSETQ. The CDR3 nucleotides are TGCGCCAGCAGCTTGGGGGGACTAGCGGGAAACAATGAGCAGTTCTTC. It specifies CASSLGGLAGNNEQFF.

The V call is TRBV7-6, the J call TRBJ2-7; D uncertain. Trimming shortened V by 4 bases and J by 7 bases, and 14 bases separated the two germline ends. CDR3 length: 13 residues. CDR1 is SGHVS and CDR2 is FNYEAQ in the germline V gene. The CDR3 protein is CASSSALSQEQYF. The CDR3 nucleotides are TGTGCCAGCAGCTCCGCCCTAAGCCAAGAGCAGTACTTC.

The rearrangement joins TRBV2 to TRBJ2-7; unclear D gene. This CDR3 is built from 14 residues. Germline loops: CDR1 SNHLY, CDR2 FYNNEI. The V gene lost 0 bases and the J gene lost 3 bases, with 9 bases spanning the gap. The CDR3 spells CASSEALVGYEQYF. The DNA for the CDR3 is TGTGCCAGCAGTGAAGCGCTAGTCGGCTACGAGCAGTACTTC.

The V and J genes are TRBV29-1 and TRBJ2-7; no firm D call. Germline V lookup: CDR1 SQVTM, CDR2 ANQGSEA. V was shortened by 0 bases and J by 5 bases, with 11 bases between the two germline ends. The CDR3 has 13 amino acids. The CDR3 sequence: CSVEDSPINEQYF. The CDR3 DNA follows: TGCAGCGTTGAAGATTCACCCATCAACGAGCAGTACTTC.

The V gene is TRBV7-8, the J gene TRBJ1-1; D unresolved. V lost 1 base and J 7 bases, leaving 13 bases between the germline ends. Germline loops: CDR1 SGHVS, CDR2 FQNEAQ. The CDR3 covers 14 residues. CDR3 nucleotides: TGTGCCAGCAGCTTAGGGACGACGGGAAATGAAGCTTTCTTT. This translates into CASSLGTTGNEAFF.

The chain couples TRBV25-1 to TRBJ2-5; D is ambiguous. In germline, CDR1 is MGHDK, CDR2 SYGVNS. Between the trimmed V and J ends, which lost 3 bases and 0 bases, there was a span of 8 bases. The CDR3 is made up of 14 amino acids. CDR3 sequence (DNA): TGTGCCAGCAGTGAGATGGGGTACCAAGAGACCCAGTACTTC. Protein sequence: CASSEMGYQETQYF.

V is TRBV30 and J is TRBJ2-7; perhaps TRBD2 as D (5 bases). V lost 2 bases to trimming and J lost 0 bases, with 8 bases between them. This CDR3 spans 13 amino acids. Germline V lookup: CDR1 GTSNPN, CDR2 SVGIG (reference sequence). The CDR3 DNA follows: TGTGCCTGGAGTCTCGACTACTCCTACGAGCAGTACTTC. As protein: CAWSLDYSYEQYF.